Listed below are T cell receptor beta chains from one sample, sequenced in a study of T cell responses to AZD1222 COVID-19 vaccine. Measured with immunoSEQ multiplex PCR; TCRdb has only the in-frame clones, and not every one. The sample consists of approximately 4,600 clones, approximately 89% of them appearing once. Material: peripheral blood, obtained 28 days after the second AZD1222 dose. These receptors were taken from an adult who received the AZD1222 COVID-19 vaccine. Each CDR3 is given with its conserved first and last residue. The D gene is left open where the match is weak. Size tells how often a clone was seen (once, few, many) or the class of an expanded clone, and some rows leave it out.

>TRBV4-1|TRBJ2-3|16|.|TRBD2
TGCGCCAGCAGCCAGCCCGGGGGGGGCGGCACAGATACGCAGTATTTT
CASSQPGGGGTDTQYF
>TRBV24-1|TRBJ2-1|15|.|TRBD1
TGTGCCACCAGCCACATCGGGACAGGGAACAATGAGCAGTTCTTC
CATSHIGTGNNEQFF
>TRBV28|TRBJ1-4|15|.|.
TGTGCCAGCAGTTTGGTTGGGAGTACAAATGAAAAACTGTTTTTT
CASSLVGSTNEKLFF
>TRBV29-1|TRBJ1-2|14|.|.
TGCAGCGTTGAAGATACCGGGATTCTGGATGGCTACACCTTC
CSVEDTGILDGYTF
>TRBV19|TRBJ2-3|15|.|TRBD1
TGTGCCAGTAGTACGGGACAGGGGAGCACAGATACGCAGTATTTT
CASSTGQGSTDTQYF
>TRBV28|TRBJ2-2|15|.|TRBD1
TGTGCCAGCAGAGTGGACAGGGGGTTAAACGGGGAGCTGTTTTTT
CASRVDRGLNGELFF
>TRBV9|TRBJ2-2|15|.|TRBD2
TGTGCCAGCAGCGCCCTTAGCGGGGGTTCCGGGGAGCTGTTTTTT
CASSALSGGSGELFF
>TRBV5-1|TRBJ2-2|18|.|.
TGCGCCAGCAGCTTTCAAGCCCGGGCAGTGTCGAACACCGGGGAGCTGTTTTTT
CASSFQARAVSNTGELFF
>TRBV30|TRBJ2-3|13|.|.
TGTGCCTGGACGACTAGAAGCACAGATACGCAGTATTTT
CAWTTRSTDTQYF
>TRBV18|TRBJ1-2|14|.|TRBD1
TGTGCCAGCTCACTCGGACAGGGGGCGTTTGGCTACACCTTC
CASSLGQGAFGYTF
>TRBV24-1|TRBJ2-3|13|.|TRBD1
TGTGCCACCAGCAAACAGGGGACAGATACGCAGTATTTT
CATSKQGTDTQYF
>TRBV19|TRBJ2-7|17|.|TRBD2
TGTGCCAGTAGTACAGGGGGTCTAGCGGGGGACTCCTACGAGCAGTACTTC
CASSTGGLAGDSYEQYF
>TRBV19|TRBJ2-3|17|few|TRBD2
TGTGCCAGTAGGGTTGGATCTAGCGGGAGTGACACAGATACGCAGTATTTT
CASRVGSSGSDTDTQYF
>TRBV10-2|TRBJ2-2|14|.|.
TGCGCCAGCAGTGGTAAAGGGGCCACCGGGGAGCTGTTTTTT
CASSGKGATGELFF
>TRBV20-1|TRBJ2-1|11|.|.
TGCAGTGCCCGGCCCTACAATGAGCAGTTCTTC
CSARPYNEQFF
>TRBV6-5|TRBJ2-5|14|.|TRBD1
TGTGCCAGCAGAGACAGGGGCTTGAGGGAGACCCAGTACTTC
CASRDRGLRETQYF
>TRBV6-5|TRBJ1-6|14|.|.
TGTGCCAGCAGTTACTCGGGCAGGTATTCACCCCTCCACTTT
CASSYSGRYSPLHF
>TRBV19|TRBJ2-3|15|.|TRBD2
TGTGCCAGTAGTATCAAGCGGGGAAGCACAGATACGCAGTATTTT
CASSIKRGSTDTQYF
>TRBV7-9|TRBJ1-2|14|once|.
TGTGCCAGCAGCCCGCGACGGGAAACCTATGGCTACACCTTC
CASSPRRETYGYTF
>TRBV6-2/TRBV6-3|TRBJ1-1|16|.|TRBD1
TGTGCCAGCAGCCGGGACAGGGGGATTTTGGGCGCTGAAGCTTTCTTT
CASSRDRGILGAEAFF
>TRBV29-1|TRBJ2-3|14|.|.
TGCAGCGTGGGGGCGCGGATTAGCACAGATACGCAGTATTTT
CSVGARISTDTQYF
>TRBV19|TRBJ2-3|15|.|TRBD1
TGTGCCAGTAGTCCCCGACAGGGGGCCACAGATACGCAGTATTTT
CASSPRQGATDTQYF
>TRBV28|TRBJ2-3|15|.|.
TGTGCCAGCGTCACGGGGCAGGAGTACACAGATACGCAGTATTTT
CASVTGQEYTDTQYF
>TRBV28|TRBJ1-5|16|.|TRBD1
TGTGCCAGCAGTTCAGTGGGACAGGCGAGCAATCAGCCCCAGCATTTT
CASSSVGQASNQPQHF
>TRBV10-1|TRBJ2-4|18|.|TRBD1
TGCGCCAGCAGCGAGACGTCCGGGACAGGACTAGCCAAAAACATTCAGTACTTC
CASSETSGTGLAKNIQYF
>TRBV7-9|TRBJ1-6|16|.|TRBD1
TGTGCCAGCAGCTTTGGACAGGGGTTTTATAATTCACCCCTCCACTTT
CASSFGQGFYNSPLHF
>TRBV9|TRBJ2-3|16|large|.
TGTGCCAGCAGCGTAGTGGCGGGTGGGGCTATAGATACGCAGTATTTT
CASSVVAGGAIDTQYF
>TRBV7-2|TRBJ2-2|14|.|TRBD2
TGTGCCAGCAGCCTCACCCGGACTAGCGGGTCTCATTTTTTT
CASSLTRTSGSHFF
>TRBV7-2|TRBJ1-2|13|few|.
TGTGCCAGCAGCTTCTCCGACTTGCATGACTACACCTTC
CASSFSDLHDYTF
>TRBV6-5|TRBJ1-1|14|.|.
TGTGCCAGCAGCCGATTGACAATGAACACTGAAGCTTTCTTT
CASSRLTMNTEAFF
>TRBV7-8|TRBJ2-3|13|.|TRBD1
TGTGCCAGCACCGGACAGGGCACAGATACGCAGTATTTT
CASTGQGTDTQYF
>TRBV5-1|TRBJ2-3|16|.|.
TGCGCCAGCAGCCGCGGCCGTGCAGGGACCACAGATACGCAGTATTTT
CASSRGRAGTTDTQYF
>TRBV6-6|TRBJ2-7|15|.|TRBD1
TGTGCCAGCAGAAACGCCAAGACAGGGGACCACGAGCAGTACTTC
CASRNAKTGDHEQYF
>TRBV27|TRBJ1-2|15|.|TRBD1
TGTGCCAGCAGCTCCCAGGGGGGGAGGTTCAATGGCTACACCTTC
CASSSQGGRFNGYTF
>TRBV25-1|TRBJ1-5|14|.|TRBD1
TGTGCCAGCAGTGTGACAGGGGCTGATCAGCCCCAGCATTTT
CASSVTGADQPQHF
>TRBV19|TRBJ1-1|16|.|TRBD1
TGTGCCAGTAGTTGGAGCCCGGGACAGGGAGATGCTGAAGCTTTCTTT
CASSWSPGQGDAEAFF
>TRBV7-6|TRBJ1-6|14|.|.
TGTGCCAGCAGCCTGGACGGCGTTGGTTCACCCCTCCACTTT
CASSLDGVGSPLHF
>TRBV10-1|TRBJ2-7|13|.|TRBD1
TGCGCCAGCAACAGACAGGGGGATGCCGAGCAGTACTTC
CASNRQGDAEQYF
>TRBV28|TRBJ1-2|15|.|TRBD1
TGTGCCAGCAGTTTACCTGGGACAGAATTCTATGGCTACACCTTC
CASSLPGTEFYGYTF
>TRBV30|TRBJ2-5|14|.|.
TGTGCCTGGAGTTTTCCGGACATCCAAGAGACCCAGTACTTC
CAWSFPDIQETQYF
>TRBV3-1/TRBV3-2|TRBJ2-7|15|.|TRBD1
TGTGCCAGCAGCCAGCCAGGGGACAGCCCCTACGAGCAGTACTTC
CASSQPGDSPYEQYF
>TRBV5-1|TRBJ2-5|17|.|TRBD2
TGCGCCAGCAGCTTGGGTCTAGCGGGGGGCGGAGAAGAGACCCAGTACTTC
CASSLGLAGGGEETQYF
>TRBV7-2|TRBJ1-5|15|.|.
TGTGCCAGCAGCTTAGGGGGGATCGGCAATCAGCCCCAGCATTTT
CASSLGGIGNQPQHF
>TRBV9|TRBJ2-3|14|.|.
TGTGCCAGCAGCACAGAGAGGAGGACAGATACGCAGTATTTT
CASSTERRTDTQYF
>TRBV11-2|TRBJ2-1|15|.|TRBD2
TGTGCCAGCAGCTTTACTAGCGGGGTATACAATGAGCAGTTCTTC
CASSFTSGVYNEQFF